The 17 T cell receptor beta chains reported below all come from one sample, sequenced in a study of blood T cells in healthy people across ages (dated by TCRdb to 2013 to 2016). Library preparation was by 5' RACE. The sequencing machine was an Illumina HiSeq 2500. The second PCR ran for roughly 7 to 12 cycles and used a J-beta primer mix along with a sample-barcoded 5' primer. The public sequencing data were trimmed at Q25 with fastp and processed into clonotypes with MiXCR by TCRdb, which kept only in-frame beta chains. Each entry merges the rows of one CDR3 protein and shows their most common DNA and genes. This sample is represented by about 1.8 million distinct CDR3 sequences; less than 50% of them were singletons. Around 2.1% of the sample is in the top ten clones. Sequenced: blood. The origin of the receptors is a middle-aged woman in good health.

The CDR3 here is CASSSRGQLDTQYF. Here the CDR3 DNA reads TGTGCCAGCAGCTCGAGAGGGCAACTAGACACGCAGTATTTT. The rearrangement joins TRBV11-3 to TRBJ2-3; D might be TRBD2 (5 bases). The germline V and J ends were trimmed by 4 bases and 9 bases, with 17 bases remaining between them. Germline loops: CDR1 SGHNT, CDR2 YENEEA. CDR3 length: 14 amino acids.

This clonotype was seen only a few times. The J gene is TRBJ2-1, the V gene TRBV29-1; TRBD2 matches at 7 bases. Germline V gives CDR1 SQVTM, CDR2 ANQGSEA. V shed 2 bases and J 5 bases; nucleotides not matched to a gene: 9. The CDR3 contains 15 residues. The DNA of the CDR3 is TGCAGCGTTGAACCCAGACTAGCTAGCAACAATGAGCAGTTCTTC. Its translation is CSVEPRLASNNEQFF.

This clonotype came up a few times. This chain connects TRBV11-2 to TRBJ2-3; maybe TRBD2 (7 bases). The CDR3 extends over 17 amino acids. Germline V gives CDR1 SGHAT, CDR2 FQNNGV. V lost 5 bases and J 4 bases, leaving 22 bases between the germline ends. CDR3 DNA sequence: TGTGCCAGCAGCCCCCTTGTAGGGGGGGAAACATCAGATACGCAGTATTTT. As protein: CASSPLVGGETSDTQYF.

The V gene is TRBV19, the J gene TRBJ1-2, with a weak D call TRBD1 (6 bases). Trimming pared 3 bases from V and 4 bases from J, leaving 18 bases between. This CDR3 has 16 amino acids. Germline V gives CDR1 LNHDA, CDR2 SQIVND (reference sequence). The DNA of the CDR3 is TGTGCCAGTAGTATTTGGAGACAGGCCTCGACCTATGGCTACACCTTC. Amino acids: CASSIWRQASTYGYTF.

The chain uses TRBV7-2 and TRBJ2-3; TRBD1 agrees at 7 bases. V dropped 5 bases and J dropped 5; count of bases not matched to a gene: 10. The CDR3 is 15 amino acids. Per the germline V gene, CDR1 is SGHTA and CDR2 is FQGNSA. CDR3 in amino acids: CASSTSRTGGDTQYF. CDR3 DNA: TGTGCCAGCAGCACATCGAGGACAGGAGGAGATACGCAGTATTTT.

CDR3 residues: CASSPGQGYGGYTF. CDR3 DNA: TGTGCCAGCAGCCCCGGACAGGGATACGGTGGCTACACCTTC. The chain is built from TRBV13 and TRBJ1-2; TRBD1 matches at 8 bases. V lost 5 bases, J lost 7 bases, and 9 bases stayed unmatched. The CDR3 extends over 14 amino acids. The germline V gene has CDR1 PRHDT and CDR2 FYEKMQ (reference sequence).

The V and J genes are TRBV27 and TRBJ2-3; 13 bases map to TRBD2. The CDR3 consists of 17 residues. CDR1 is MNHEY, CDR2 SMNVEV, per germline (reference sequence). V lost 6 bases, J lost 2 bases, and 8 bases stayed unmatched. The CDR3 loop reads CASSPGLAGLFTDTQYF. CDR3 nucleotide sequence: TGTGCCAGCAGCCCGGGACTAGCGGGGCTTTTCACAGATACGCAGTATTTT.

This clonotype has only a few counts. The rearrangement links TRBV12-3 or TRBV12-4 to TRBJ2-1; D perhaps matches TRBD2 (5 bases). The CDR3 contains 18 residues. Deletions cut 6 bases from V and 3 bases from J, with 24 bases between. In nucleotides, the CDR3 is TGTGCCAGCAGACCGGGAAACATTGGCACCAACCGCTACAATGAGCAGTTCTTC. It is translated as CASRPGNIGTNRYNEQFF.

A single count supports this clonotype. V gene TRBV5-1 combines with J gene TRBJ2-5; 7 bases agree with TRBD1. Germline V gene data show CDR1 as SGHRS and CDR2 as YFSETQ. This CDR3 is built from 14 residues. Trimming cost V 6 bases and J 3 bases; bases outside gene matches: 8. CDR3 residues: CASTHSGTEETQYF. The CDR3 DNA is TGCGCCAGCACCCATTCCGGGACAGAAGAGACCCAGTACTTC. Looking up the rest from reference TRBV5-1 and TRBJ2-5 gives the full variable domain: KAGVTQTPRYLIKTRGQQVTLSCSPISGHRSVSWYQQTPGQGLQFLFEYFSETQRNKGNFPGRFSGRQFSNSRSEMNVSTLELGDSALYLCASTHSGTEETQYFGPGTRLLVL.

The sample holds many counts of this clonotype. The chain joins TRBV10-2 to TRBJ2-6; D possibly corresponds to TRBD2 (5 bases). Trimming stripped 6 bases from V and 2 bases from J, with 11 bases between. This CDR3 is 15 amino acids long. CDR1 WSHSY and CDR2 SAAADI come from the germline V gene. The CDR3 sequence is CASSRGYPGANVLTF. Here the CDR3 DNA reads TGCGCCAGCAGCCGGGGTTACCCTGGGGCCAACGTCCTGACTTTC.

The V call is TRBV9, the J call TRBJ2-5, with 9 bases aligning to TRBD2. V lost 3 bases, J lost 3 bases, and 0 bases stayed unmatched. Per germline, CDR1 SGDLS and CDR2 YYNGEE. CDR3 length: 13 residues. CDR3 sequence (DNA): TGTGCCAGCAGCGCTAGCGGGGAAGAGACCCAGTACTTC. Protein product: CASSASGEETQYF.

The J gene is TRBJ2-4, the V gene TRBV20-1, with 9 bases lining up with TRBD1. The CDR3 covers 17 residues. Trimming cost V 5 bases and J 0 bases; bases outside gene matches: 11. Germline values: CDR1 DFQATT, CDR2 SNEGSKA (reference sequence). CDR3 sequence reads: CSARRDRDTLAKNIQYF. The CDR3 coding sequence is TGCAGTGCTCGCCGGGACAGGGACACTCTAGCCAAAAACATTCAGTACTTC.

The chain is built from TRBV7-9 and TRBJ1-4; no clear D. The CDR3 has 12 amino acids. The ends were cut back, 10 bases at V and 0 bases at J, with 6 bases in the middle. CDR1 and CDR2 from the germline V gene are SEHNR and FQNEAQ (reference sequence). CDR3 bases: TGTGCCACAGACACAACTAATGAAAAACTGTTTTTT. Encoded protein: CATDTTNEKLFF.

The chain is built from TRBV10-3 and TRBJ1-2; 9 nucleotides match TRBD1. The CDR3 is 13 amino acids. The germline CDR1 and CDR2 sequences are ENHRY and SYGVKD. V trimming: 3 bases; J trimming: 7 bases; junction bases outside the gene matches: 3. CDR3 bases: TGTGCCATCAGTGATCGGGGACAGGGTGGCTACACCTTC. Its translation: CAISDRGQGGYTF.

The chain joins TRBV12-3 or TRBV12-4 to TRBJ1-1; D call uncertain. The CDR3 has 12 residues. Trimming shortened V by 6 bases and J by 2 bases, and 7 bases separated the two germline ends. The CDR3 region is CASRNTNTEAFF. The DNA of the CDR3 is TGTGCCAGCAGGAATACAAACACTGAAGCTTTCTTT.

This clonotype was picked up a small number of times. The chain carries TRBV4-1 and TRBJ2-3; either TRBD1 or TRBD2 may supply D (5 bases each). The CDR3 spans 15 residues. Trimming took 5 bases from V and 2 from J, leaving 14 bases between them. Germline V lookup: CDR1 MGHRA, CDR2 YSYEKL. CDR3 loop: CASSSGTLTTDTQYF. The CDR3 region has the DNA TGCGCCAGCAGCTCCGGGACCCTTACCACAGATACGCAGTATTTT.

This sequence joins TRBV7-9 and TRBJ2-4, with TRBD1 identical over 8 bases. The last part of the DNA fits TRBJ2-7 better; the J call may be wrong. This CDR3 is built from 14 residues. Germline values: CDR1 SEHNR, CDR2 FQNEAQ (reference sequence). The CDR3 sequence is CASSSGTGPLEQYF. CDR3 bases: TGTGCCAGCAGCTCCGGGACAGGTCCTCTCGAGCAGTACTTC.